The 23 T cell receptor beta chains below were found in one sample sequenced in a study of regulatory T cells in long-lasting Graves disease. Time point indicated: newly diagnosed GD, antithyroid drugs for less than 3 months. Researchers made the TCR library from RNA that was extracted from PBMCs. For TCR beta, libraries came from iRepertoire HTBI primers and Arm-PCR of CDR3 regions. TCRdb recomputed calls from the multiplex PCR reads with MiXCR, one row per CDR3 protein. This table holds about 430,000 distinct CDR3 sequences, 15% found once. These data were also reused for a study on T cells in Graves' hyperthyroidism and ophthalmopathy.

Sequencing was performed on peripheral blood mononuclear cells (PBMCs), taken at new diagnosis, from a patient treated with antithyroid drugs. These receptors originate from a woman aged 40 to 50 with Graves disease.

This clonotype was counted ten times or more. This chain's CDR3 is CSARDGWLAGGNNEQFF. In nucleotides, the CDR3 is TGCAGTGCTAGAGATGGGTGGCTAGCGGGGGGCAACAATGAGCAGTTCTTC. The V gene is TRBV20-1, the J gene TRBJ2-1, with 11 positions matching TRBD2. The J segment lost 5 bases and the V segment lost 0 bases, leaving 9 bases of the junction unmatched. This CDR3 region has 17 residues. The germline gives CDR1 DFQATT, CDR2 SNEGSKA (reference sequence).

In this sample, this clonotype turned up many times. This chain connects TRBV5-1 to TRBJ2-7; maybe TRBD1 (7 bases). Trimming pared 2 bases from V and 3 bases from J, leaving 12 bases between. The CDR3 length is 14 residues. Germline CDR1 SGHRS, CDR2 YFSETQ. In DNA form, the CDR3 reads TGCGCCAGCAGCTTTACAGGGGAGGACTACGAGCAGTACTTC. This encodes CASSFTGEDYEQYF.

This clonotype has ten or more counts. The rearrangement links TRBV14 to TRBJ2-7, with 7 bases aligning to TRBD2. V dropped 2 bases and J dropped 4; count of bases not matched to a gene: 2. Looked up from germline, CDR1 is SGHDN and CDR2 is FVKESK. The CDR3 is made up of 13 amino acids. CDR3 nucleotide sequence: TGTGCCAGCAGCCAAAGCGGGATTTACGAGCAGTACTTC. Translating gives CASSQSGIYEQYF.

This clonotype was observed many times. The V call is TRBV7-2, the J call TRBJ2-7; possibly TRBD2 for D (6 bases). V was clipped by 5 bases and J by 2 bases, with 13 bases between them. The germline gives CDR1 SGHTA, CDR2 FQGNSA. This CDR3 contains 14 residues. CDR3 residues: CASSPRGIAYEQYF. CDR3 nucleotide sequence: TGTGCCAGCAGCCCTCGCGGGATAGCCTACGAGCAGTACTTC.

This clonotype has a handful of counts. This CDR3 reads CASSGTSGNFYNEQFF. The CDR3 nucleotides read TGTGCCAGCAGCGGGACTAGCGGGAATTTCTACAATGAGCAGTTCTTC. The genes are TRBV9 and TRBJ2-1, with 12 bases identical to TRBD2. Germline V CDR1 and CDR2: SGDLS, YYNGEE. Trimming removed 3 bases from V and 3 bases from J; junction bases left unmatched: 4. The CDR3 spans 16 residues.

The chain recombines TRBV7-9 with TRBJ2-3; D possibly uses TRBD1 or TRBD2 (5 bases each). The V end was cut by 5 bases, the J end by 4 bases, with 16 bases between. The CDR3 spans 15 residues. CDR1 is SEHNR and CDR2 is FQNEAQ in the germline V gene (reference sequence). CDR3 residues: CASSGGPRVADTQYF. CDR3 sequence (DNA): TGTGCCAGCAGCGGGGGTCCCCGGGTGGCAGATACGCAGTATTTT.

This clonotype occurred a few times. This chain joins TRBV29-1 and TRBJ1-3, with D perhaps TRBD1 (5 bases). Trimming removed 5 bases from V and 2 bases from J, with 13 bases in between. Germline lookup yields CDR1 SQVTM and CDR2 ANQGSEA. The CDR3 length is 14 residues. CDR3 residues: CSVQGAQAGNTIYF. As DNA, the CDR3 is TGCAGCGTTCAAGGGGCTCAAGCTGGAAACACCATATATTTT. Supplemented by reference TRBV29-1 and TRBJ1-3, the full variable domain reads SAVISQKPSRDICQRGTSLTIQCQVDSQVTMMFWYRQQPGQSLTLIATANQGSEATYESGFVIDKFPISRPNLTFSTLTVSNMSPEDSSIYLCSVQGAQAGNTIYFGEGSWLTVV.

The sample holds a few counts of this clonotype. The chain uses TRBV7-8 and TRBJ2-1, with a tentative D call TRBD2 (6 bases). V was clipped by 2 bases and J by 4 bases, with 15 bases between them. The V gene's germline CDR1 is SGHVS and CDR2 FQNEAQ. The CDR3 covers 16 residues. The CDR3 nucleotides are TGTGCCAGCAGCTTAATGGGAGGAGGCGGGTACAATGAGCAGTTCTTC. Translated: CASSLMGGGGYNEQFF.

This clonotype was detected only a few times. The chain combines TRBV24-1 with TRBJ2-1; 8 bases are a match to TRBD1. The CDR3 sequence is 14 residues long. Germline V gene lookup returns CDR1 KGHDR and CDR2 SFDVKD. V shed 6 bases, J shed 8 bases, and the junction held 8 bases outside the gene matches. The CDR3 reads CATSSDRAWHEQFF. In DNA, the CDR3 is TGTGCCACCAGTTCGGACAGGGCCTGGCATGAGCAGTTCTTC.

This clonotype occurred many times. The chain has TRBV13 and TRBJ1-6, with D possibly TRBD1 on 5 matching bases. V shed 1 base and J shed 6 bases, with 10 bases lying between them. The germline V gene has CDR1 PRHDT and CDR2 FYEKMQ (reference sequence). The CDR3 runs 15 residues. CDR3 DNA: TGTGCCAGCAGCTTAGATCGGGACCCTAATTCACCCCTCCACTTT. This gives the protein CASSLDRDPNSPLHF.

This clonotype occurred a few times. The V call is TRBV19, the J call TRBJ2-7; D possibly matches TRBD1 or TRBD2 (5 bases each). Germline lookup yields CDR1 LNHDA and CDR2 SQIVND (reference sequence). V lost 0 bases and J lost 3, with 9 bases in between. The CDR3 spans 14 residues. The CDR3 spells CASSIDRERYEQYF. DNA for the CDR3: TGTGCCAGTAGTATAGACAGGGAGCGCTACGAGCAGTACTTC.

This clonotype has ten or more counts. The CDR3 sequence: CASSNGQAVNTGELFF. CDR3 nucleotide sequence: TGTGCCAGCAGCAACGGACAGGCCGTGAACACCGGGGAGCTGTTTTTT. This chain uses TRBV7-9 with TRBJ2-2, with TRBD1 matching over 7 bases. Germline CDR1 is SEHNR and CDR2 is FQNEAQ (reference sequence). V was clipped by 5 bases and J by 1 base; unmatched bases: 7. The CDR3 loop spans 16 amino acids.

V gene TRBV19 combines with J gene TRBJ1-5; possible D gene TRBD1, 6 bases. Trimming left V 0 bases short and J 0 bases short, with 18 bases between. Germline loops: CDR1 LNHDA, CDR2 SQIVND (reference sequence). The CDR3 has 19 residues. This CDR3 reads CASSIDPAQGWYSNQPQHF. CDR3 sequence (DNA): TGTGCCAGTAGTATAGATCCGGCGCAGGGGTGGTATAGCAATCAGCCCCAGCATTTT.

The chain employs TRBV19 and TRBJ2-1, with TRBD1 matching 9 bases. Germline loops: CDR1 LNHDA, CDR2 SQIVND (reference sequence). Losses at the gene ends were 5 bases for V and 4 bases for J; bases not matched to a gene: 15. CDR3 length: 18 residues. The CDR3 protein is CASSWSDRGPNLYNEQFF. CDR3 DNA sequence: TGTGCCAGTAGTTGGTCGGACAGGGGCCCGAACCTTTACAATGAGCAGTTCTTC.

This clonotype was detected many times. The V gene is TRBV28, the J gene TRBJ2-3; the D call may be TRBD1 or TRBD2 (5 bases each). The V end lost 5 bases, the J end lost 2 bases, and 26 bases lay between the germline ends. Germline V lookup: CDR1 MDHEN, CDR2 SYDVKM. This CDR3 is 19 amino acids long. CDR3 residues: CASSSTILRGTALTDTQYF. DNA for the CDR3: TGTGCCAGCAGTAGCACAATCCTAAGAGGGACCGCCCTCACAGATACGCAGTATTTT.

This clonotype was seen repeatedly, ten times or more. This chain links TRBV10-2 with TRBJ2-7, with D tentatively TRBD2 (6 bases). The V gene's germline CDR1 is WSHSY and CDR2 SAAADI. V was trimmed by 5 bases and J by 2 bases, leaving 13 bases between them. CDR3 size: 14 residues. CDR3 nucleotide sequence: TGCGCCAGCAGTTCCGGGACTTTACCCTACGAGCAGTACTTC. It specifies CASSSGTLPYEQYF.

A note on this clonotype: This likely traces to a read error, being one base from a far larger clone. The chain couples TRBV7-3 to TRBJ2-1, with 10 positions matching TRBD2. The CDR3 spans 15 residues. From germline, CDR1 is SGHTA and CDR2 FQGTGA. The V and J ends lost 7 bases and 2 bases, in that order; junction bases with no gene match: 5. The CDR3 nucleotides are TGTGCCAGCATCATAGCGGGAGGCCCCTACAATGAGCAGTTCTTC. Its translation: CASIIAGGPYNEQFF.

The chain joins TRBV19 to TRBJ1-4; 7 nucleotides agree with TRBD1. J was trimmed by 0 bases and V by 3 bases; bases with no gene match: 4. Per germline, CDR1 LNHDA and CDR2 SQIVND (reference sequence). This CDR3 is built from 16 residues. In DNA form, the CDR3 reads TGTGCCAGTAGTATTCAAACAGGGGCAACTAATGAAAAACTGTTTTTT. This gives the protein CASSIQTGATNEKLFF.

This clonotype has a handful of counts. This may be a read error, as it is one base from a much larger clone. This chain joins TRBV27 and TRBJ2-1, with D maybe TRBD1 (5 bases). This CDR3 has 12 amino acids. V was cut by 4 bases and J by 11 bases, with 12 bases left in between. Germline lookup yields CDR1 MNHEY and CDR2 SMNVEV (reference sequence). The CDR3 nucleotides read TGTGCCAGCAGTTCGAGTAGGGGTAAGCAGTTCTTC. As protein: CASSSSRGKQFF.

This clonotype came up many times. V is TRBV5-1 and J is TRBJ2-3, with a possible D match to TRBD2 (5 bases). The ends were cut back, 7 bases at V and 2 bases at J, with 11 bases in the middle. The CDR3 runs 13 residues. Germline loops: CDR1 SGHRS, CDR2 YFSETQ. The CDR3 sequence: CASYSSNTDTQYF. CDR3 DNA sequence: TGCGCCAGCTACTCTAGCAACACAGATACGCAGTATTTT.

This clonotype appeared many times. The V gene is TRBV10-2, the J gene TRBJ1-6; the D gene is possibly TRBD1 (5 bases). Germline CDR1 is WSHSY and CDR2 is SAAADI. Trimming cost V 7 bases and J 14 bases, with 15 bases left between them. The CDR3 runs 12 residues. DNA for the CDR3: TGCGCCAGCACCTCCGTTACGGGGGCCCTCCACTTT. Its translation is CASTSVTGALHF.

This clonotype was found a few times. A single base separates this from a much larger clone, so it may be a read error. The chain joins TRBV6-5 to TRBJ2-1, with D perhaps matching TRBD1 or TRBD2 (5 bases each). Germline values: CDR1 MNHEY, CDR2 SVGAGI. The CDR3 is made up of 14 amino acids. CDR3 DNA sequence: TGTGCCAACAGTTACGGAAGGGGACCAAGACAGCAGTTCTTC. This translates into CANSYGRGPRQQFF.

J is TRBJ2-1 and V is TRBV10-3; D is unclear. The germline gives CDR1 ENHRY, CDR2 SYGVKD. This CDR3 region has 11 residues. V gave up 3 bases and J gave up 10 bases, with 7 bases separating them. Here the CDR3 DNA reads TGTGCCATCAGTGATTTGAGGGAGCAGTTCTTC. This gives the protein CAISDLREQFF.